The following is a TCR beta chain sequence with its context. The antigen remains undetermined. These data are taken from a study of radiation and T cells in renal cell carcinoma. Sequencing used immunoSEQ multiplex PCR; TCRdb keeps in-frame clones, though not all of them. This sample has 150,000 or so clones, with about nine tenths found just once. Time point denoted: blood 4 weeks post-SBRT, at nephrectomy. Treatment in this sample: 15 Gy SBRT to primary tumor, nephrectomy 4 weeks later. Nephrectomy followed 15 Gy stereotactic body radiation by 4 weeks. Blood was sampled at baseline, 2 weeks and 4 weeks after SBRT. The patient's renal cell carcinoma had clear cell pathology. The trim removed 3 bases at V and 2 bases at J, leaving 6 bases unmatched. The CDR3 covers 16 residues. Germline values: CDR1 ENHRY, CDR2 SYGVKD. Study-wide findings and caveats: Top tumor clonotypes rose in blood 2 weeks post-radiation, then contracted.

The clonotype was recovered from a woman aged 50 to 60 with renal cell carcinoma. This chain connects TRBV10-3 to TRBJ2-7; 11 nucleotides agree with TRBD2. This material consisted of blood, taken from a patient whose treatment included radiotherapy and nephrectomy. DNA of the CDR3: TGTGCCATCAGTGATGAACTAGCGGGGGACCCCTACGAGCAGTACTTC. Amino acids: CAISDELAGDPYEQYF.